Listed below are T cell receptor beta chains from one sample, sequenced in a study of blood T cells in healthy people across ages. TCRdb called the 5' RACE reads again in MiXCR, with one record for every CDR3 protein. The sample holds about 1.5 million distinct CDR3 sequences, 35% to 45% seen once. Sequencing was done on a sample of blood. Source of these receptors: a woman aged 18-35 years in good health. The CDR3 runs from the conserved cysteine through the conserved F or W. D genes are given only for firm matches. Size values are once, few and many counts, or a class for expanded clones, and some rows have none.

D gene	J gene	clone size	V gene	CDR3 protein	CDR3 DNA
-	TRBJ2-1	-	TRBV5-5	CASRGWTGNLIYNEQFF	TGTGCCAGCAGGGGGTGGACCGGAAACCTTATCTACAATGAGCAGTTCTTC
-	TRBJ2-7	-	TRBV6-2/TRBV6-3	CASAWDSYEQYF	TGTGCCAGCGCTTGGGATTCCTACGAGCAGTACTTC
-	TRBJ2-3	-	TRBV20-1	CSAEPLQGTDTQYF	TGCAGTGCTGAACCACTCCAGGGCACAGATACGCAGTATTTT
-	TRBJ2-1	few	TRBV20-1	CSARLGANEQFF	TGCAGTGCTAGACTGGGGGCCAATGAGCAGTTCTTC
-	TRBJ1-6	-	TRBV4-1	CASSQVGHYLGSYNSPLHF	TGCGCCAGCAGCCAAGTAGGCCATTACCTGGGCTCCTATAATTCACCCCTCCACTTT
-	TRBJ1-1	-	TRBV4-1	CASSQDILGAKYTEAFF	TGCGCCAGCAGCCAAGACATTCTGGGGGCGAAGTACACTGAAGCTTTCTTT
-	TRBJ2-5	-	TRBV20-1	CSATGQWGNNEQYF	TGCAGTGCCACGGGACAATGGGGAAACAATGAGCAGTACTTC
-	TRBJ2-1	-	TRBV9	CASSVATSPKQFF	TGTGCCAGCAGCGTAGCTACAAGCCCCAAGCAGTTCTTC
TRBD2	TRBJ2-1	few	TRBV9	CASSPPGGSNEQFF	TGTGCCAGCAGCCCCCCTGGCGGGAGCAATGAGCAGTTCTTC
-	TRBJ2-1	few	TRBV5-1	CASSLEVGGDYNEQFF	TGCGCCAGCAGCTTGGAGGTAGGGGGGGACTACAATGAGCAGTTCTTC
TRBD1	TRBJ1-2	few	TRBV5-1	CASSPRAGTGAYGYTF	TGCGCCAGCAGCCCCAGGGCCGGGACAGGGGCATATGGCTACACCTTC
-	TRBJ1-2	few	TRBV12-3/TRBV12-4	CASSRDTDYGYTF	TGTGCCAGCAGTCGGGACACTGACTATGGCTACACCTTC
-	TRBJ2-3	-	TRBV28	CASSFRWGQVHTDTQYF	TGTGCCAGCAGTTTTCGTTGGGGGCAAGTTCACACAGATACGCAGTATTTT
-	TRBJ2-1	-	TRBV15	CATRDGGDVNEQFF	TGTGCCACCAGAGATGGAGGGGATGTCAATGAGCAGTTCTTC
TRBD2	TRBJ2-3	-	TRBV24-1	CATSDSGTSGSRGTDTQYF	TGTGCCACCAGTGATTCCGGGACTAGCGGGAGTCGTGGAACAGATACGCAGTATTTT
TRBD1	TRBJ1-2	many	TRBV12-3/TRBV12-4	CASSWTGNKNYGYTF	TGTGCCAGCAGTTGGACAGGGAATAAGAACTATGGCTACACCTTC
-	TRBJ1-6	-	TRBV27	CASRHRVKFHNSPLHF	TGTGCCAGCCGCCACAGGGTAAAATTCCATAATTCACCCCTCCACTTT
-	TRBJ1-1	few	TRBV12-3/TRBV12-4	CASSAWEMDNTEAFF	TGTGCCAGCAGTGCCTGGGAAATGGACAACACTGAAGCTTTCTTT
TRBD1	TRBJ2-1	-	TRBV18	CASSTGTASQNEQFF	TGTGCCAGCTCAACCGGGACAGCCTCACAAAATGAGCAGTTCTTC
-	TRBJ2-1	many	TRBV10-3	CAISPGSAYNEQFF	TGTGCCATCAGCCCGGGGTCGGCGTACAATGAGCAGTTCTTC
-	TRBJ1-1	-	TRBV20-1	CSARVGDTEAFF	TGCAGTGCCAGGGTAGGGGACACTGAAGCTTTCTTT
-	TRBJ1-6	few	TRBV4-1	CASSQGTIADNSPLHF	TGCGCCAGCAGCCAAGGCACGATTGCGGATAATTCACCCCTCCACTTT
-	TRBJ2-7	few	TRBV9	CASSAGALNYEQYF	TGTGCCAGCAGCGCGGGCGCACTTAACTACGAGCAGTACTTC
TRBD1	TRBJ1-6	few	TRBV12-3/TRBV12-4	CASSRTGTDNSPLHF	TGTGCCAGCAGTCGGACAGGGACTGACAATTCACCCCTCCACTTT
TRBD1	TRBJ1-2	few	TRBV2	CASSGWTGGGTDYGYTF	TGTGCCAGCAGTGGTTGGACAGGGGGCGGAACGGACTATGGCTACACCTTC
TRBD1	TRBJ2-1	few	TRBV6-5	CASSYLPRGLNEQFF	TGTGCCAGCAGTTACCTCCCGAGGGGGCTAAATGAGCAGTTCTTC
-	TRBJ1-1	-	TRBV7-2	CASSPRWGIPEAFF	TGTGCCAGCAGCCCAAGGTGGGGGATCCCTGAAGCTTTCTTT
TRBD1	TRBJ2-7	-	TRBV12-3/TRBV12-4	CASSWGQGGPYEQYF	TGTGCCAGCAGTTGGGGACAGGGGGGCCCCTACGAGCAGTACTTC
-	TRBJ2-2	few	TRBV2	CASRWGESNTGELFF	TGTGCCAGCAGATGGGGGGAATCGAACACCGGGGAGCTGTTTTTT
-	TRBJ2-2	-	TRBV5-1	CASSLSRANTGELFF	TGCGCCAGCAGCTTGTCGCGGGCGAACACCGGGGAGCTGTTTTTT
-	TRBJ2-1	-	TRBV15	CASERGDGYNEQFF	TGTGCCTCCGAGCGCGGGGATGGGTACAATGAGCAGTTCTTC
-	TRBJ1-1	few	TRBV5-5	CASTPSEALLNTEAFF	TGTGCCAGCACCCCGTCGGAGGCCCTCCTTAACACTGAAGCTTTCTTT
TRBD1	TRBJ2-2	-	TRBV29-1	CSVEGWSRDRGTGELFF	TGCAGCGTTGAAGGTTGGTCGAGAGACAGGGGCACCGGGGAGCTGTTTTTT
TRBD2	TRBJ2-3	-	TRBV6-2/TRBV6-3	CASSYSGGYSQYF	TGTGCCAGCAGTTACAGCGGGGGTTACTCGCAGTATTTT
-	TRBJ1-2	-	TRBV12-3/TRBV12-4	CASSLLTVYGYTF	TGTGCCAGCAGCCTACTGACGGTCTATGGCTACACCTTC
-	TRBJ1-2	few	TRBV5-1	CASSGSGLSSYGYTF	TGCGCCAGCAGCGGTTCAGGCTTATCCAGCTATGGCTACACCTTC
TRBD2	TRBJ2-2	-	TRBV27	CASRGTSGIGELFF	TGTGCCAGCAGAGGGACTAGCGGGATCGGGGAGCTGTTTTTT
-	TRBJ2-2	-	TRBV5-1	CASSPFRPNTGELFF	TGCGCCAGCAGCCCCTTTCGCCCCAACACCGGGGAGCTGTTTTTT
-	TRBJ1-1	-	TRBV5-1	CASSIRGGRTEAFF	TGCGCCAGCAGCATCAGGGGTGGAAGGACTGAAGCTTTCTTT
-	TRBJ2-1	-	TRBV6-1	CASSDKLRSYNEQFF	TGTGCCAGCAGTGATAAACTAAGGTCCTACAATGAGCAGTTCTTC
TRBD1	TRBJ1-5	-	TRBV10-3	CTISESDRPGDSNQPQHF	TGTACCATCAGTGAGTCGGACAGGCCTGGTGATAGCAATCAGCCCCAGCATTTT
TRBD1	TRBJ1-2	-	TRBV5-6	CASSLALGQGGDYGYTF	TGTGCCAGCAGCTTGGCTCTAGGACAGGGAGGCGACTATGGCTACACCTTC
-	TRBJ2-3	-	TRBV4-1	CASSLVTPDTQYF	TGCGCCAGCAGCCTGGTGACCCCAGATACGCAGTATTTT